This T cell receptor beta chain is from a study of siplizumab effects on memory and regulatory T cells (dated by TCRdb to the late 2010s). At the level of the whole study: The study looked at the effect of siplizumab, an anti-CD2 antibody, on alloreactive T-cell subsets in allogeneic mixed lymphocyte reactions made from human PBMCs. Study-wide conclusions, independent of this receptor: Siplizumab significantly reduced the cumulative frequency of alloreactive sequences traceable to unstimulated CD4+ memory T cells. The suppressive function of proliferating Tregs from siplizumab cultures was not functionally confirmed. Unstimulated naive T cells appeared more diverse than memory T cells, and naive cells seemed to contribute substantially to the alloresponse. Because sequences at frequencies below about 10^-5 were poorly captured, only a minor fraction of alloreactive clones could be mapped back to unstimulated subsets. For roughly 75-95% of proliferating CD4+ or CD8+ clones, no naive or memory phenotype could be assigned. In reactions with siplizumab, an average of approximately 69% of mappable alloreactive CD4+ clones were Treg-derived, compared with 26.9% in control reactions.

Libraries were built with the immunoSEQ multiplex PCR assay. Each sample had some 9.7 x 10^4 TCR templates assayed by the deep sequencing platform. Genomic DNA extracted from sorted T cells was the material used for TCRbeta CDR3 sequencing. For the original study's pipeline: Clonal analysis of TCRbeta CDR3 data was done in the R programming language. Unstimulated samples were compared with post-reaction CFSE-low samples to define alloreactive CD4+ and CD8+ clones. By matching sequences to the repertoires of sorted unstimulated Treg and non-Treg cells, each alloreactive CD4+ clone was assigned a regulatory or non-regulatory origin. Here the immuneACCESS table is served through TCRdb, limited to in-frame sequences with V and J called. Missing clones are a known gap in these copies; in checked studies unresolved V genes cover under half, and the rest lacks a known reason. D and trimming come from the DNA, and the V and J calls and clone size come from that table. The sample contains 100,000 or so clones, 93% of them found a single time. The top ten clones comprise 0.32% of the sample.

TCRbeta CDR3 sequencing was performed on sorted unstimulated T cells and on proliferating T cells recovered from mixed lymphocyte reactions. Fresh whole blood from about ten HLA-typed healthy donors served as the source for isolating PBMCs. A few counts support this clone. Its antigen remains unidentified. Base qualities are not at hand, and no much larger clone is one base apart. V drops 3 bases and J drops 7 bases, leaving 12 bases in between. Counted from cysteine to phenylalanine, this CDR3 has 13 amino acids. Only the CDR3 DNA stays, 39 bases, in frame from base 1. CDR1 and CDR2, per the germline V gene (reference sequence), are SEHNR and FQNEAQ.

The specimen sequenced was CD4+ T cells sorted from blood. Recombination joined TRBV7-9 with TRBJ1-1; the D segment cannot be called with confidence. The sequence was collected from a human donor in good health. The sequenced DNA is TGTGCCAGCAGCTTTCGTCAGAGTGGTGAAGCTTTCTTT. Its protein reads: CASSFRQSGEAFF.